Described below is a single T cell receptor beta chain sequence and its context. Its antigen is still unknown. J was trimmed by 7 bases and V by 2 bases; bases with no gene match: 9. CDR1 and CDR2 (germline): SGHRS, YFSETQ. The CDR3 spans 14 residues. Sequencing used immunoSEQ multiplex PCR; TCRdb keeps in-frame clones, though not all of them. Of 80,000 to 95,000 clones detected, roughly 90% appear once; the ten largest clones hold roughly 0.75%. The data are from a study of OX40 agonist ivuxolimab in advanced cancers. The study's findings and limits: More expanded clones were found, on average, in CD8+ than in CD4+ T cells.

The receptor's source is an adult with an advanced solid tumor such as melanoma, head and neck, liver or kidney cancer. V gene TRBV5-1 combines with J gene TRBJ2-7, with TRBD1 matching over 7 bases. Sequencing was performed on CD4+ or CD8+ T cells sorted from blood, taken in a trial of the OX40 agonist ivuxolimab. The CDR3 protein is CASSFRTGIEEQYF. CDR3 nucleotides: TGCGCCAGCAGCTTTCGGACAGGTATAGAAGAGCAGTACTTC. Full variable domain (remainder filled in from reference TRBV5-1 and TRBJ2-7): KAGVTQTPRYLIKTRGQQVTLSCSPISGHRSVSWYQQTPGQGLQFLFEYFSETQRNKGNFPGRFSGRQFSNSRSEMNVSTLELGDSALYLCASSFRTGIEEQYFGPGTRLTVT.